Listed below are T cell receptor beta chains from one sample, sequenced in a study of radiotherapy plus CTLA-4 blockade in lung cancer. Clones were read by immunoSEQ multiplex PCR, and TCRdb kept only the in-frame ones, dropping some. The profile shows 45,000 or so clones, about 72% of them singletons. This specimen consisted of peripheral blood, obtained from a patient treated with radiotherapy plus ipilimumab. The receptors were sampled from a human donor with non-small cell lung cancer who had stable disease on radiotherapy plus ipilimumab. The CDR3 runs from the conserved cysteine through the conserved F or W. Fields, in order: D gene, clone size, V gene, J gene, CDR3 DNA, CDR3 protein. A D gene is named only where the DNA matches it firmly. Clone size appears in some rows only: once, few, many, or a class for an expanded clone.

>-|-|TRBV19|TRBJ1-5
TGTGCCAGTAGTATGACACGGAATAGCAATCAGCCCCAGCATTTT
CASSMTRNSNQPQHF
>TRBD1|once|TRBV27|TRBJ1-2
TGTGCCAGCAGTCCTACAGGGGATCGGTATGGCTACACCTTC
CASSPTGDRYGYTF
>-|few|TRBV7-8|TRBJ2-2
TGTGCCAGCAGCCATAACACCGCGGGTACCGGGGAGCTGTTTTTT
CASSHNTAGTGELFF
>TRBD2|-|TRBV5-1|TRBJ2-7
TGCGCCAGCAGCTCAACTAGCGGGTCGAGCTCCTACGAGCAGTACTTC
CASSSTSGSSSYEQYF
>-|-|TRBV14|TRBJ1-2
TGTGCCAGCAGCCAAGATCGAGCAGGAGCGAACTATGGCTACACCTTC
CASSQDRAGANYGYTF
>TRBD2|once|TRBV28|TRBJ2-1
TGTGCCAGCAGTTTCCTAGCGGGGGGGCGAAATGAGCAGTTCTTC
CASSFLAGGRNEQFF
>-|-|TRBV9|TRBJ1-6
TGTGCCAGCAGCTCCCAGGCGATGGATGGTTCACCCCTCCACTTT
CASSSQAMDGSPLHF
>TRBD2|-|TRBV4-2|TRBJ2-3
TGTGCCAGCAGCCAAGATCCGACAGCGGGGGGTTCAGCAGATACGCAGTATTTT
CASSQDPTAGGSADTQYF
>-|few|TRBV21-1|TRBJ2-7
TGTGCCAGCAGCAGCCCCCGCCGGGACTACAAAAGCTCCTACGAGCAGTACTTC
CASSSPRRDYKSSYEQYF
>-|-|TRBV21-1|TRBJ2-1
TGTGCCAGCAGCGTCAGCGGGAGCTCCTACAATGAGCAGTTCTTC
CASSVSGSSYNEQFF
>TRBD1|-|TRBV28|TRBJ1-5
TGTGCCAGCAGCCAATCTGGACAGGGCAATCAGCCCCAGCATTTT
CASSQSGQGNQPQHF
>TRBD1|-|TRBV30|TRBJ1-4
TGTGCCTGGAGTGGAGGGACAGGGGGAGGCGGGAATGAAAAACTGTTTTTT
CAWSGGTGGGGNEKLFF
>-|-|TRBV6-1|TRBJ1-6
TGTGCCAGCAGAAAGGGTCCGCATAATTCACCCCTCCACTTT
CASRKGPHNSPLHF
>-|-|TRBV9|TRBJ1-2
TGTGCCAGCAGCTACACCGGGACGGAGAACTATGGCTACACCTTC
CASSYTGTENYGYTF
>-|once|TRBV6-4|TRBJ1-1
TGTGCCAGCAGCCGGGACGGCACTGAAGCTTTCTTT
CASSRDGTEAFF
>TRBD1|-|TRBV16|TRBJ1-6
TGTGCCAGCAGCCAATGGACAGGGTCCCCACCCCTCCACTTT
CASSQWTGSPPLHF
>-|-|TRBV27|TRBJ2-3
TGTGCCAGCAGCAGTGAGGGGGGGCCAACAGATACGCAGTATTTT
CASSSEGGPTDTQYF
>-|-|TRBV27|TRBJ1-4
TGTGCCAGCAGTTCGGACCTAGGGACTCTCGAAAAACTGTTTTTT
CASSSDLGTLEKLFF
>TRBD1|-|TRBV5-1|TRBJ1-1
TGCGCCAGCAGCTTGATACGTCCCGGGACAGGGGACACTGAAGCTTTCTTT
CASSLIRPGTGDTEAFF
>-|-|TRBV2|TRBJ1-6
TGTGCCAGCATGGCGTTTTCGGGACATAGGAATTCACCCCTCCACTTT
CASMAFSGHRNSPLHF
>-|-|TRBV11-2|TRBJ2-2
TGTGCCAGCAGCTTAGGCCGACTTCTAAACACCGGGGAGCTGTTTTTT
CASSLGRLLNTGELFF
>-|-|TRBV11-3|TRBJ2-7
TGTGCCAGCAGCTTAGATCATAGGACAAGACTGGCTTGCGAGCAGTACTTC
CASSLDHRTRLACEQYF
>TRBD2|-|TRBV7-3|TRBJ2-3
TGTGCCAGCAGCTCCAAGCGGGGGAGCACAGATACGCAGTATTTT
CASSSKRGSTDTQYF
>-|-|TRBV27|TRBJ2-5
TGTGCCAGCAGTCCGACCCCTCCGGGGACCCAGTACTTC
CASSPTPPGTQYF